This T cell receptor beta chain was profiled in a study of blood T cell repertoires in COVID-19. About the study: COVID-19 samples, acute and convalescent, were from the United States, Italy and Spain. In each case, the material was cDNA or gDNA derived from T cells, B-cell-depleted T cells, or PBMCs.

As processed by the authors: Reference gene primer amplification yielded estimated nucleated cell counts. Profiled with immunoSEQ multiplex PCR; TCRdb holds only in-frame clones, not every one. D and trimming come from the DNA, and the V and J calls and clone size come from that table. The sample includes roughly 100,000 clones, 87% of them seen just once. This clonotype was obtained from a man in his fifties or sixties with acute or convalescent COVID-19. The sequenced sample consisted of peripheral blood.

The CDR3 here is CASSQGLAGGTYEQYF. The CDR3 region has the DNA TGCGCCAGCAGCCAAGGACTAGCGGGAGGGACGTACGAGCAGTACTTC. This rearrangement joins TRBV4-1 to TRBJ2-7; 14 bases agree with TRBD2. J lost 4 bases, V lost 1 base, and 3 bases had no gene match. CDR1 and CDR2 from the germline V gene are MGHRA and YSYEKL. The CDR3 is 16 amino acids.